The rows below give T cell receptor beta chains drawn from one sample of a study of CD8 T cells in ankylosing spondylitis. TCRdb processed the 5' RACE reads anew with MiXCR; each CDR3 protein has one entry. This table has over 600,000 distinct CDR3 sequences, over 15% appearing once. Material: blood, either unsorted or a sorted T cell fraction (not recorded which). The receptor set was obtained from a male donor with ankylosing spondylitis. The CDR3 runs from the conserved cysteine through the conserved F or W. The D gene is left open where the match is weak. Expanded clones get a size class; other rows say once, few or many, or leave the size out.

size	J	D	V	CDR3	DNA
-	TRBJ2-7	TRBD1	TRBV30	CAWSVSGQGYEQYF	TGTGCCTGGAGTGTATCGGGACAGGGGTACGAGCAGTACTTC
-	TRBJ2-2	-	TRBV12-3/TRBV12-4	CAGGRWAGELFF	TGTGCCGGGGGGAGGTGGGCCGGGGAGCTGTTTTTT
few	TRBJ2-7	TRBD1	TRBV5-1	CASSLAGQAVVEHYEQYF	TGCGCCAGCAGCTTGGCGGGACAGGCCGTAGTTGAACACTACGAGCAGTACTTC
few	TRBJ1-2	-	TRBV6-5	CATRDRYGYTF	TGTGCCACCCGGGACCGGTATGGCTACACCTTC
few	TRBJ2-7	-	TRBV20-1	CSASSVASGSRWYF	-
few	TRBJ2-6	-	TRBV7-3	CASSSTVSGANVLTF	TGTGCCAGCAGCTCGACAGTCTCTGGGGCCAACGTCCTGACTTTC
-	TRBJ1-3	-	TRBV20-1	CSARDLVAGNTIYF	TGCAGTGCTAGAGATCTGGTAGCTGGAAACACCATATATTTT
few	TRBJ2-1	-	TRBV7-9	CASRPGTGVGQFF	TGTGCCAGCAGGCCCGGGACTGGGGTTGGGCAGTTCTTC
many	TRBJ2-7	TRBD1	TRBV27	CASRPPGTGWSEQYF	TGTGCCAGCAGACCCCCCGGGACAGGGTGGTCCGAGCAGTACTTC
-	TRBJ2-3	-	TRBV29-1	CSADEVTDTQYF	TGCAGCGCCGATGAAGTCACAGATACGCAGTATTTT
-	TRBJ2-1	TRBD1	TRBV7-3	CASSLTGGRDEQFF	TGTGCCAGCAGCCTTACAGGGGGGAGAGATGAGCAGTTCTTC
few	TRBJ1-4	-	TRBV20-1	CSARINEKLFF	TGCAGTGCTAGAATCAACGAAAAACTGTTTTTT
-	TRBJ2-7	TRBD2	TRBV27	CASSLSLTERGNEQYF	TGTGCCAGCAGTTTATCCCTAACCGAGCGGGGGAACGAGCAGTACTTC
few	TRBJ2-5	TRBD2	TRBV20-1	CSARPTSGDQETQYF	TGCAGTGCTAGACCGACTAGCGGGGATCAAGAGACCCAGTACTTC
-	TRBJ2-6	-	TRBV29-1	CSVEVSVRSGANVLTF	TGCAGCGTTGAAGTATCAGTCCGCTCTGGGGCCAACGTCCTGACTTTC
few	TRBJ1-1	-	TRBV28	CASSLGGFVAFF	TGTGCCAGCAGTTTAGGCGGATTTGTAGCTTTCTTT
-	TRBJ2-1	-	TRBV28	CASNRLKTYNEQFF	TGTGCCAGCAATCGGCTAAAGACTTACAATGAGCAGTTCTTC
-	TRBJ2-1	-	TRBV6-5	CASSYGAEQFF	TGTGCCAGCAGTTACGGGGCGGAGCAGTTCTTC
few	TRBJ2-7	-	TRBV29-1	CSVSDATYEQYF	TGCAGCGTTTCGGACGCCACCTACGAGCAGTACTTC
once	TRBJ2-2	-	TRBV6-5	CASSYRANTGELFF	TGTGCCAGCAGTTACAGAGCCAACACCGGGGAGCTGTTTTTT
few	TRBJ2-7	TRBD1	TRBV9	CASSVTMTGYEQYF	TGTGCCAGCAGCGTGACCATGACAGGGTACGAGCAGTACTTC
-	TRBJ1-4	-	TRBV12-3/TRBV12-4	CASCSRLPNEKLFF	TGTGCCAGCTGTTCCCGGTTGCCTAATGAAAAACTGTTTTTT